Below are 31 T cell receptor beta chains sequenced from a single sample in a study of CXCR3-negative and CXCR3-positive naive CD8 T cells. Libraries were UMI-labeled 5' RACE TRB cDNA. TCRdb reprocessed the 5' RACE reads; each CDR3 protein has one entry and no DNA is given. This table holds tens of thousands of distinct CDR3 sequences. The sample was naive CXCR3- CD8+ T cells from blood. Subset here: CD45RO-CCR7+CD27+CD95- naive CD8+ T cells lacking CXCR3 (TNR3-). The receptors were sampled from a human donor in good health. Some clones in this sample may be carry-over from other donors' samples.

According to its frequency, this clonotype is medium-sized. The chain uses TRBV20-1 and TRBJ2-7; TCRdb indicates TRBD1, and absent DNA this call remains unverified. The germline gives CDR1 DFQATT, CDR2 SNEGSKA (reference sequence). This CDR3 is 15 amino acids long. CDR3 amino acids: CSARVPEGLTYEQYF.

The rearrangement uses TRBV9 and TRBJ1-3; without DNA, the TCRdb call of TRBD1 cannot be checked. Germline values: CDR1 SGDLS, CDR2 YYNGEE. This CDR3 is built from 15 residues. The CDR3 is CASSVDPGSGNTIYF. Using reference TRBV9 and TRBJ1-3 for the parts outside the CDR3, the full variable domain is DSGVTQTPKHLITATGQRVTLRCSPRSGDLSVYWYQQSLDQGLQFLIQYYNGEERAKGNILERFSAQQFPDLHSELNLSSLELGDSALYFCASSVDPGSGNTIYFGEGSWLTVV.

V gene TRBV6-5 combines with J gene TRBJ1-5; TCRdb's assignment of TRBD1 cannot be checked, as there is no DNA. The length of the CDR3 is 15 residues. Germline CDR1 and CDR2: MNHEY and SVGAGI. This CDR3 is CASRNRDRAFQPQHF.

V and J are TRBV29-1 and TRBJ1-1. CDR3 length equals 12 residues. The germline V gene encodes CDR1 SQVTM and CDR2 ANQGSEA. This chain's CDR3 is CSVDVQRTEAFF.

The chain joins TRBV27 to TRBJ2-7; TCRdb returns TRBD1, unconfirmable since there is no DNA. This CDR3 has 14 residues. Per germline, CDR1 MNHEY and CDR2 SMNVEV (reference sequence). The chain's CDR3 is CASSFQGPSYEQYF.

The rearrangement uses TRBV15 and TRBJ2-6. The germline CDR1 and CDR2 sequences are LNHNV and YYDKDF (reference sequence). This CDR3 spans 16 amino acids. CDR3 amino acids: CATSREDGSGANVLTF.

The chain joins TRBV5-1 to TRBJ2-3. The CDR3 loop spans 14 amino acids. Germline V gene data show CDR1 as SGHRS and CDR2 as YFSETQ. CDR3 sequence reads: CASSPPMGKDTQYF. Drawing the rest from reference TRBV5-1 and TRBJ2-3, the complete variable domain is KAGVTQTPRYLIKTRGQQVTLSCSPISGHRSVSWYQQTPGQGLQFLFEYFSETQRNKGNFPGRFSGRQFSNSRSEMNVSTLELGDSALYLCASSPPMGKDTQYFGPGTRLTVL.

This chain joins TRBV29-1 and TRBJ2-3; TCRdb picks TRBD1, but there is no DNA to check that call. The CDR3 has 15 amino acids. Looked up from germline, CDR1 is SQVTM and CDR2 is ANQGSEA. The CDR3 spells CSVLNRDRGADTQYF.

The genes are TRBV28 and TRBJ1-5. This CDR3 region has 15 residues. Germline V lookup: CDR1 MDHEN, CDR2 SYDVKM. CDR3 residues: CASSLRQISNQPQHF.

The chain recombines TRBV2 with TRBJ2-3; there is no DNA to check the TCRdb D call of TRBD2. The CDR3 extends over 16 amino acids. Germline V gene lookup returns CDR1 SNHLY and CDR2 FYNNEI. CDR3 in amino acids: CASSVETESPTDTQYF.

The rearrangement uses TRBV6-2 or TRBV6-3 and TRBJ2-7. The CDR3 totals 12 residues. The germline gives CDR1 MNHEY, CDR2 SVGEGT. The CDR3 sequence: CASRNSHYEQYF.

V usage is TRBV7-9 and J usage is TRBJ1-1. Germline lookup yields CDR1 SEHNR and CDR2 FQNEAQ (reference sequence). CDR3 length: 15 residues. CDR3 protein: CASSPSEGLMTEAFF. Drawing the rest from reference TRBV7-9 and TRBJ1-1, the complete variable domain is DTGVSQNPRHKITKRGQNVTFRCDPISEHNRLYWYRQTLGQGPEFLTYFQNEAQLEKSRLLSDRFSAERPKGSFSTLEIQRTEQGDSAMYLCASSPSEGLMTEAFFGQGTRLTVV.

The V call is TRBV2, the J call TRBJ2-2; TCRdb gives TRBD1 as the D gene, but with no DNA this cannot be confirmed. Germline assignment: CDR1 SNHLY and CDR2 FYNNEI. This CDR3 has 13 residues. The CDR3: CASTQGAGGELFF.

The chain has TRBV29-1 and TRBJ2-5; TCRdb reports TRBD1, a call that lacks DNA to check it against. Germline V CDR1 and CDR2: SQVTM, ANQGSEA. This CDR3 has 14 residues. The CDR3 sequence is CSVEEGQVLETQYF.

The CDR3 spells CSVGGQGPNYGYTF. This sequence joins TRBV29-1 and TRBJ1-2; TCRdb's D gene call, TRBD1, goes unchecked for lack of DNA. Germline CDR1 SQVTM, CDR2 ANQGSEA. The CDR3 runs to 14 residues.

CDR3 protein: CASSSEAGSYQETQYF. This chain links TRBV6-5 with TRBJ2-5; TCRdb selects TRBD2, and the lack of DNA leaves this call unchecked. The CDR3 totals 16 residues. CDR1 MNHEY and CDR2 SVGAGI come from the germline V gene.

The J gene is TRBJ1-2, the V gene TRBV3-1; TCRdb outputs TRBD1, but without DNA this stays unchecked. Germline V gives CDR1 LGHDT, CDR2 YNNKEL (reference sequence). CDR3 size: 16 residues. The CDR3 protein is CASSPIWGQGDYGYTF.

This chain joins TRBV7-2 and TRBJ2-1; the D call of TRBD2 rests on TCRdb alone, since no DNA is present to check it. The CDR3 contains 14 residues. Germline CDR1 reads SGHTA; CDR2 reads FQGNSA. CDR3 residues: CASSFLADGDEQFF.

The genes are TRBV4-3 and TRBJ1-2; TCRdb outputs TRBD1, but without DNA this stays unchecked. Germline-derived CDR1 and CDR2 are LGHNA and YSLEER. The CDR3 is made up of 15 amino acids. CDR3 sequence: CASSQGSRGVAGYTF.

The CDR3 here is CASSYSPDQLFF. The V and J genes are TRBV6-6 and TRBJ1-4. The CDR3 spans 12 residues. CDR1 and CDR2 (germline): MNHNY, SVGAGI (reference sequence).

The V and J genes are TRBV7-9 and TRBJ2-7; no DNA is available, so the TRBD2 call from TCRdb remains unchecked. Germline V lookup: CDR1 SEHNR, CDR2 FQNEAQ (reference sequence). The CDR3 is 15 amino acids. The CDR3 reads CASNHWQGSSYEQYF.

This sequence joins TRBV7-2 and TRBJ1-6. The CDR3 is 16 amino acids. Germline V gene sequence: CDR1 SGHTA, CDR2 FQGNSA. This CDR3 is CASSFHVSSYNSPLHF.

The chain uses TRBV29-1 and TRBJ1-2; TCRdb picks TRBD1, but there is no DNA to check that call. The germline CDR1 and CDR2 sequences are SQVTM and ANQGSEA. The CDR3 has 14 amino acids. The chain's CDR3 is CSVDRSPANYGYTF.

The chain recombines TRBV29-1 with TRBJ2-1; TCRdb selects TRBD2, and the lack of DNA leaves this call unchecked. This CDR3 is built from 11 residues. Per germline, CDR1 SQVTM and CDR2 ANQGSEA. This chain's CDR3 is CSAEGSYEQFF.

The chain employs TRBV10-3 and TRBJ2-7; TCRdb's D call of TRBD1 is untestable without DNA. The CDR3 spans 13 residues. CDR1 and CDR2 from the germline V gene are ENHRY and SYGVKD. CDR3 residues: CAITQGEVYEQYF.

V and J are TRBV7-6 and TRBJ2-7; without DNA, the TCRdb call of TRBD1 cannot be checked. CDR1 and CDR2 (germline): SGHVS, FNYEAQ. CDR3 length: 14 residues. The CDR3 protein is CASSLVLNSYEQYF.

The chain has TRBV29-1 and TRBJ1-6; the D call from TCRdb, TRBD1, cannot be confirmed without DNA. The V gene's germline CDR1 is SQVTM and CDR2 ANQGSEA. This CDR3 comprises 13 residues. The CDR3 loop reads CSVGERGGSPLHF. The whole variable domain, filled in from reference TRBV29-1 and TRBJ1-6, reads SAVISQKPSRDICQRGTSLTIQCQVDSQVTMMFWYRQQPGQSLTLIATANQGSEATYESGFVIDKFPISRPNLTFSTLTVSNMSPEDSSIYLCSVGERGGSPLHFGNGTRLTVT.

This chain joins TRBV7-9 and TRBJ1-1. Per the germline V gene, CDR1 is SEHNR and CDR2 is FQNEAQ (reference sequence). This CDR3 spans 16 amino acids. The CDR3 region is CASSPTDGEVVPEAFF.

The chain uses TRBV7-3 and TRBJ2-1; TCRdb names TRBD2, which stays unverified in the absence of DNA. Germline V CDR1 and CDR2: SGHTA, FQGTGA. The CDR3 runs to 16 residues. The chain's CDR3 is CASSPSGLDLGDEQFF.

The chain has TRBV27 and TRBJ1-5; TCRdb designates TRBD1, a call that cannot be tested without DNA. Germline-derived CDR1 and CDR2 are MNHEY and SMNVEV (reference sequence). The length of the CDR3 is 13 residues. The CDR3 here is CASSLGQGQPQHF.

The V gene is TRBV6-2 or TRBV6-3, the J gene TRBJ1-5; absent DNA, TCRdb's TRBD1 call cannot be checked. Germline V gene sequence: CDR1 MNHEY, CDR2 SVGEGT. The CDR3 is made up of 15 amino acids. This CDR3 is CASSPAGESNQPQHF.